This TCR beta chain originates from a study of T cells in Graves' hyperthyroidism and ophthalmopathy. RNA transcripts yielded amplified TCR beta CDR3 regions. The HTBI primer set was used in a first-round RT-PCR of the TCR CDR3. TCRdb independently ran MiXCR on the multiplex PCR reads; one entry per CDR3 protein. The sample lists around 380,000 distinct CDR3 sequences; around an eighth were seen once. Hyperthyroidism patients were newly diagnosed, had disease duration under 2 months, and were aged 18 to 65 years. V was shortened by 6 bases and J by 4 bases, with 10 bases between the two germline ends. Looked up from germline, CDR1 is MNHNS and CDR2 is SASEGT. There are 12 residues in the CDR3. The study's findings and limits: Separating ophthalmopathy from stable hyperthyroidism was achieved by a 13 V-J model.

The sample holds many counts of this clonotype. Its specificity is not known. The sequencing sample was made of blood. The chain links TRBV6-1 to TRBJ2-7; D is possibly TRBD1 (6 bases). The sequence was collected from a man aged 30 to 45 with Graves' hyperthyroidism that later progressed to Graves' ophthalmopathy. The DNA of the CDR3 is TGTGCCAGCAGCCAGGGGAGATACGAGCAGTACTTC. It translates to CASSQGRYEQYF.